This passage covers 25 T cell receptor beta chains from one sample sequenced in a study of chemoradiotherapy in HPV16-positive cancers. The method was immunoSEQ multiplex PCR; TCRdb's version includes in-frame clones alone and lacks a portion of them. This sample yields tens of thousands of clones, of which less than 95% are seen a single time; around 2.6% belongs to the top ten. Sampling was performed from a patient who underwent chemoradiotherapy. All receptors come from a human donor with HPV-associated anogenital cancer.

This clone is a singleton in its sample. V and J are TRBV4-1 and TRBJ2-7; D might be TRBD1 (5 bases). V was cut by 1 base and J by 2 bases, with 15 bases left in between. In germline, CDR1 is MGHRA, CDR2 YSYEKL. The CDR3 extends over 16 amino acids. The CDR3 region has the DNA TGCGCCAGCAGCCAAGTTGGGCCCCAAGGGGCCTACGAGCAGTACTTC. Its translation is CASSQVGPQGAYEQYF.

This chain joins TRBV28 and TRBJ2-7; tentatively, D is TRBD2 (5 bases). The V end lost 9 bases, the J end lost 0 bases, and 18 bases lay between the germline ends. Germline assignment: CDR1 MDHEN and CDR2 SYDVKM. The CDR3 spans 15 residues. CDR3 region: CASSRGLISSYEQYF. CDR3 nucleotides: TGTGCCAGTTCCCGCGGGCTAATCAGCTCCTACGAGCAGTACTTC. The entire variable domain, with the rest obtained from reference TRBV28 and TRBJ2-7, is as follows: DVKVTQSSRYLVKRTGEKVFLECVQDMDHENMFWYRQDPGLGLRLIYFSYDVKMKEKGDIPEGYSVSREKKERFSLILESASTNQTSMYLCASSRGLISSYEQYFGPGTRLTVT.

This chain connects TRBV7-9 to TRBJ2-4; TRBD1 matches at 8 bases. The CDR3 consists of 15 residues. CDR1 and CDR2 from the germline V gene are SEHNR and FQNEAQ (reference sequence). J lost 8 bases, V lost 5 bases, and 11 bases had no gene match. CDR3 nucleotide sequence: TGTGCCAGCAGCCACAACCAGGGGGCAGGGGACATTCAGTACTTC. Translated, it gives CASSHNQGAGDIQYF.

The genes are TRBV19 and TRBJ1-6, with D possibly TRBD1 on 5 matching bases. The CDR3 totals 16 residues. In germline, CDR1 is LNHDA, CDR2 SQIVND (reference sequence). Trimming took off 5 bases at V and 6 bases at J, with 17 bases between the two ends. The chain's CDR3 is CASSSPGLGINSPLHF. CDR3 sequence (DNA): TGTGCCAGTAGTTCCCCGGGACTGGGGATTAATTCACCCCTCCACTTT.

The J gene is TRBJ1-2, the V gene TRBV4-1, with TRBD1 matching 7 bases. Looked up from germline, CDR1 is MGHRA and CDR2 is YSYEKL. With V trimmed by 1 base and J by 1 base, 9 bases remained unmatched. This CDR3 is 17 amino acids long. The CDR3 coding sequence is TGCGCCAGCAGCCAAGGTTCTAGCGGACAGGTTAACTATGGCTACACCTTC. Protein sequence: CASSQGSSGQVNYGYTF.

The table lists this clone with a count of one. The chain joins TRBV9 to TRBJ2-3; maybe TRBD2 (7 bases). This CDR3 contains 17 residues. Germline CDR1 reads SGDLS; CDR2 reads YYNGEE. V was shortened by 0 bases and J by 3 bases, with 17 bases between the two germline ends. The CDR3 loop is CASSVATGGSRTDTQYF. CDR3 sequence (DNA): TGTGCCAGCAGCGTAGCTACGGGGGGCTCAAGGACAGATACGCAGTATTTT.

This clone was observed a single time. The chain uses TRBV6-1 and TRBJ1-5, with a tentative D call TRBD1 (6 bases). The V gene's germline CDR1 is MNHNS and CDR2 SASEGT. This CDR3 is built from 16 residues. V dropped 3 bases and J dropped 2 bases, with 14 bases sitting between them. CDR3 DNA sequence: TGTGCCAGCAGTGATTTTCCGGGACACCGCAATCAGCCCCAGCATTTT. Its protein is CASSDFPGHRNQPQHF.

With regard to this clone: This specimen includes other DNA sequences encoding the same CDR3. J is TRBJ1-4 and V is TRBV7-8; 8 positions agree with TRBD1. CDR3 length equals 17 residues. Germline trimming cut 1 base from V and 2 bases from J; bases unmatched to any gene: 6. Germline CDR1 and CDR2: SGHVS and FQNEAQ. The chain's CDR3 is CASSLEGRGPTNEKLFF. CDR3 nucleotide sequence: TGTGCCAGCAGCTTAGAAGGCAGGGGGCCCACTAATGAAAAACTGTTTTTT.

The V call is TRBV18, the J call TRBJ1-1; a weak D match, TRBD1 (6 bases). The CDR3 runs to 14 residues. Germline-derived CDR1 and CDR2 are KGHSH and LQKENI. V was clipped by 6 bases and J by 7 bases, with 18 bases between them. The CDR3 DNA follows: TGTGCCAGCTCTCGCGGAGGGGGTTTGGATGAAGCTTTCTTT. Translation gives CASSRGGGLDEAFF.

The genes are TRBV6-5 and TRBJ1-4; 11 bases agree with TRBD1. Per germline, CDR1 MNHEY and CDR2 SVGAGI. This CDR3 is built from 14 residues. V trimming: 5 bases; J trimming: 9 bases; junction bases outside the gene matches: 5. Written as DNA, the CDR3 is TGTGCCAGCAGTAAGGACAGGGGGCATAAAAAACTGTTTTTT. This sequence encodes CASSKDRGHKKLFF.

DNA for the CDR3: TGTGCCAGCACCTCGTTTAGGGGGGGGACTGAAGCTTTCTTT. It is translated as CASTSFRGGTEAFF. This chain connects TRBV7-9 to TRBJ1-1, with D tentatively TRBD1 (6 bases). Looked up from germline, CDR1 is SEHNR and CDR2 is FQNEAQ (reference sequence). V dropped 7 bases and J dropped 5 bases, with 17 bases sitting between them. This CDR3 contains 14 residues.

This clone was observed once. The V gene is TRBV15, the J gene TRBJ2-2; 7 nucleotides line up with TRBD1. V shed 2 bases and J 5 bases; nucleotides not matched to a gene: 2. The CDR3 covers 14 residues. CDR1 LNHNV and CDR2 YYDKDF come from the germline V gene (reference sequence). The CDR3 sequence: CATSRQGETGELFF. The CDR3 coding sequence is TGTGCCACCAGCAGACAGGGGGAAACCGGGGAGCTGTTTTTT.

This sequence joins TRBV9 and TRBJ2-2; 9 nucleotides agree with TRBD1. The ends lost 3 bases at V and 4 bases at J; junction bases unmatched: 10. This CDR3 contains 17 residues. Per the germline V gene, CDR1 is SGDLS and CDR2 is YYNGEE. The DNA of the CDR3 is TGTGCCAGCAGCGACCCTACCGGGACAGGGCCCACCGGGGAGCTGTTTTTT. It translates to CASSDPTGTGPTGELFF.

The CDR3 is CASSADRGGYQPQHF. CDR3 nucleotide sequence: TGTGCCAGCAGTGCGGACAGGGGAGGGTATCAGCCCCAGCATTTT. V is TRBV2 and J is TRBJ1-5; TRBD1 matches 9 bases. The CDR3 covers 15 residues. V lost 4 bases and J lost 5; bases outside the gene matches: 6. Germline V gene data show CDR1 as SNHLY and CDR2 as FYNNEI.

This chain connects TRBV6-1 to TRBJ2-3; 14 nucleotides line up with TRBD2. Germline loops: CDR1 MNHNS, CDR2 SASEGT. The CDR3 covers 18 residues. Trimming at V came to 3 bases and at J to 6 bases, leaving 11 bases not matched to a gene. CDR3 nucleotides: TGTGCCAGCAGTGATACTTTCCGGGGACTAGCGGGAGAGGATACGCAGTATTTT. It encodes CASSDTFRGLAGEDTQYF.

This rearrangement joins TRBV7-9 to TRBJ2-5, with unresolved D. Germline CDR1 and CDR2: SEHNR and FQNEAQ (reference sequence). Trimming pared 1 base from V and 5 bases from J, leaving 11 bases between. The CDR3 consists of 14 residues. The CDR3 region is CASSLGAGPETQYF. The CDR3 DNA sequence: TGTGCCAGCAGCTTAGGTGCTGGGCCCGAGACCCAGTACTTC.

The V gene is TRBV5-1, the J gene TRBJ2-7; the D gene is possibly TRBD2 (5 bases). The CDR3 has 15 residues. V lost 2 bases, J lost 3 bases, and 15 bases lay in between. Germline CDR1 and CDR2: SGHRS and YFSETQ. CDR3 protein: CASSFEGSSIYEQYF. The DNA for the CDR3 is TGCGCCAGCAGCTTCGAGGGTTCCAGTATCTACGAGCAGTACTTC.

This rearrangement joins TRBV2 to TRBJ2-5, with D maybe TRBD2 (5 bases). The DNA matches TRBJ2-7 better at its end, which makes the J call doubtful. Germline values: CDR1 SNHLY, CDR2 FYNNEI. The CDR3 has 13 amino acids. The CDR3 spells CASSVSSGYEQYF. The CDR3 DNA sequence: TGTGCCAGCAGTGTATCCAGCGGCTACGAGCAGTACTTC.

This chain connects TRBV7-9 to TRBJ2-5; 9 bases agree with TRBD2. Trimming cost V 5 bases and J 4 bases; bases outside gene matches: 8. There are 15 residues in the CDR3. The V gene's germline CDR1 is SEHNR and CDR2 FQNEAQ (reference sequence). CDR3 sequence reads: CASSMGLAIVETQYF. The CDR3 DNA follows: TGTGCCAGCAGCATGGGACTAGCAATCGTAGAGACCCAGTACTTC.

The CDR3 region has the DNA TGCGCCAGCAGCCCATTGTGGAGCGGGGGGGCCCCGGATACGCAGTATTTT. It codes for CASSPLWSGGAPDTQYF. The chain employs TRBV4-1 and TRBJ2-3, with 10 bases matching TRBD2. The ends lost 4 bases at V and 6 bases at J; junction bases unmatched: 13. CDR3 length equals 17 residues. CDR1 is MGHRA, CDR2 YSYEKL, per germline.

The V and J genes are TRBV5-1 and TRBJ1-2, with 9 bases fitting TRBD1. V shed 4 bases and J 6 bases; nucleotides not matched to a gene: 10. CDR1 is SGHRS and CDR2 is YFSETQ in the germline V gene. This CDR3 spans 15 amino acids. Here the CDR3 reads CASSTPGQGIDGYTF. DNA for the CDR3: TGCGCCAGCAGCACTCCGGGACAGGGAATAGATGGCTACACCTTC.

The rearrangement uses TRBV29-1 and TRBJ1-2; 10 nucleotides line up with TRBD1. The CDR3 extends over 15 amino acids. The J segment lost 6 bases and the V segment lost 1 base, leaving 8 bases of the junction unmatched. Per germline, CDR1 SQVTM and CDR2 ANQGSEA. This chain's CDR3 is CSVEVRTGGKNGYTF. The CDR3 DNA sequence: TGCAGCGTTGAAGTTCGGACAGGGGGTAAGAATGGCTACACCTTC. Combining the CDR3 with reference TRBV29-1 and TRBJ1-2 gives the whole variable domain SAVISQKPSRDICQRGTSLTIQCQVDSQVTMMFWYRQQPGQSLTLIATANQGSEATYESGFVIDKFPISRPNLTFSTLTVSNMSPEDSSIYLCSVEVRTGGKNGYTFGSGTRLTVV.

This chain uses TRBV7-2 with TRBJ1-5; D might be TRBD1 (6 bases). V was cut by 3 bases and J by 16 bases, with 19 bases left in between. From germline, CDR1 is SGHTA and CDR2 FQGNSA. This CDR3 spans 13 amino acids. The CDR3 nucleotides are TGTGCCAGCAGCTTGGGGGCCCTGAGGGACATCCATTTT. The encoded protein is CASSLGALRDIHF.

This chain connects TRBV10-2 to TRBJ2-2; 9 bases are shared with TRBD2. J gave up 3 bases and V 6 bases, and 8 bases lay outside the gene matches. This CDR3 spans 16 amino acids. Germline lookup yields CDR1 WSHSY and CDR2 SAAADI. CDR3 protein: CASRAAGGPDTGELFF. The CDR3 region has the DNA TGCGCCAGCAGGGCCGCGGGGGGGCCCGACACCGGGGAGCTGTTTTTT.

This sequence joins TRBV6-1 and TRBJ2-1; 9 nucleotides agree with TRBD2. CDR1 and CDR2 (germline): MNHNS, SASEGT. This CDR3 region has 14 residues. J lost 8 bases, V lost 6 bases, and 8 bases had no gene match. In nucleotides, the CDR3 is TGTGCCAGCAGCGGGAGGGGACTAGCCTATGAGCAGTTCTTC. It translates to CASSGRGLAYEQFF.